This T cell receptor (beta chain) appears in the sequencing data of a study of CD8+CD57+ T cells in acquired aplastic anemia (dated by TCRdb to the late 2010s). Notes on the research overall: DNA extracted from sorted CD4+ and CD8+ cells had a mean of roughly 3.4 ug, with a range of 0.2 to 27.4 ug. A CD8+CD57+ expansion meant a frequency higher than the mean frequency seen in healthy subjects. Points the paper makes about the study in general: Patients and healthy controls showed no significant difference in CD8+ Simpson's diversity (P=0.060). Around 30 CD8+ CDR3 sequences were shared between patients and controls but appeared highly expressed in patients and within their immunodominant clones.

The CDR3 measures 14 amino acids from cysteine to phenylalanine. Solely the CDR3 DNA is kept, with 42 bases framed from the first base. The junction shows trimming of 2 bases on V and 6 bases on J, plus 13 bases between the germline ends. The germline V gene provides CDR1 SNHLY and CDR2 FYNNEI. This clonotype was picked up many times. Its specific antigen is unknown. No per-base quality is available; no much larger clone lies one base away. TCR beta VDJ combination and CDR3 sequence profiling used genomic DNA as the template. An Illumina HiSeq 2000 was used for TCR repertoire sequencing. The original pipeline was this. Repertoire assessment relied on Simpson's diversity index, CDR3 size and DJ length profiles, and TRBV/TRBJ rearrangement plots. The most abundant DNA sequence in the deep sequencing data was taken as the immunodominant clone. CDR3 amino acid sequences were checked for sharing between subjects and were compared against published repertoires and the VDJdb database. TCRdb reanalyzed the raw reads on its own, using fastp at Q25 for trimming and MiXCR for clone calling, and kept in-frame beta chains. Entries that share a CDR3 protein sequence are merged under the most common genes and DNA. TCRdb assigned the V and J calls; the authors' analysis was not used. The sample yields around 430,000 distinct CDR3 sequences; about a third were counted once. The ten most abundant clones make up 0.75% to 0.95% of the sample.

Flow cytometry had shown CD8+CD57+ cell expansion in the patients selected for sequencing. Severe acquired aplastic anemia was diagnosed in all patients according to International Study of Aplastic Anemia and Agranulocytosis and Camitta criteria. No patient had received any therapy when blood was sampled. TCR repertoires of sorted CD4+ and CD8+ blood T cells from severe aplastic anemia patients and healthy subjects were deep-sequenced in the study. Patients were enrolled in the USA under clinicaltrials.gov protocols 00001620, 01623167, 00001397, 00071045, 00081523 and 00961064. Ficoll-Paque density gradient centrifugation was used to isolate peripheral blood mononuclear cells. Before DNA was extracted, CD4+ and CD8+ T cells were sorted using either FACS or magnetic beads.

This receptor was obtained from a human donor with aplastic anemia. The chain uses TRBV2 and TRBJ1-2, with the identity of the D gene unclear. Sequencing used sorted CD4+, CD8+, or CD8+CD57+ T cells (not recorded which) from PBMCs. The CDR3 region reads CASSELMSDHGYTF. The nucleotide sequence reads TGTGCCAGCAGTGAACTTATGTCCGATCATGGCTACACCTTC.